This entry lists 23 T cell receptor beta chains sequenced from one sample in a study of blood T cell repertoires in COVID-19. Sequencing used immunoSEQ multiplex PCR; TCRdb keeps in-frame clones, though not all of them. The sample has under 200,000 clones; approximately 89% are singletons. Sequenced input: peripheral blood. These receptors were taken from a man aged 65 to 85 with acute or convalescent COVID-19.

This chain connects TRBV30 to TRBJ2-1; TRBD1 aligns across 9 bases. Germline assignment: CDR1 GTSNPN and CDR2 SVGIG (reference sequence). The CDR3 is made up of 15 amino acids. J lost 5 bases, V lost 1 base, and 6 bases had no gene match. The CDR3 spells CAWSAGTGIHNEQFF. The DNA for the CDR3 is TGTGCCTGGAGTGCCGGGACAGGGATTCACAATGAGCAGTTCTTC. Using reference TRBV30 and TRBJ2-1 for the parts outside the CDR3, the full variable domain is SQTIHQWPATLVQPVGSPLSLECTVEGTSNPNLYWYRQAAGRGLQLLFYSVGIGQISSEVPQNLSASRPQDRQFILSSKKLLLSDSGFYLCAWSAGTGIHNEQFFGPGTRLTVL.

V is TRBV19 and J is TRBJ1-5; 7 positions match TRBD1. The CDR3 totals 17 residues. The junction had 9 bases not matched to a gene; V was cut back by 0 bases and J by 4 bases. Germline lookup yields CDR1 LNHDA and CDR2 SQIVND (reference sequence). Here the CDR3 reads CASSIDPPGQLNQPQHF. CDR3 coding DNA: TGTGCCAGTAGTATAGACCCACCGGGACAGCTTAATCAGCCCCAGCATTTT.

The V and J genes are TRBV6-1 and TRBJ2-4; 14 bases map to TRBD2. Germline CDR1 is MNHNS and CDR2 is SASEGT. The V segment lost 4 bases and the J segment 6 bases; nucleotides outside the gene matches: 14. The CDR3 sequence is 19 residues long. Here the CDR3 reads CASSGARLAGGPRINIQYF. CDR3 nucleotides: TGTGCCAGCAGTGGAGCGAGACTAGCGGGGGGGCCGAGGATAAACATTCAGTACTTC.

This chain links TRBV11-3 with TRBJ2-2; 7 bases agree with TRBD2. Germline V gene sequence: CDR1 SGHNT, CDR2 YENEEA. The V segment lost 4 bases and the J segment 5 bases; nucleotides outside the gene matches: 10. CDR3 size: 16 residues. CDR3 residues: CASSYRAGKGTGELFF. In DNA, the CDR3 is TGTGCCAGCAGCTACCGAGCGGGGAAGGGGACCGGGGAGCTGTTTTTT.

Only one count was recorded for this clone. The chain joins TRBV7-2 to TRBJ1-5; 10 nucleotides line up with TRBD1. The CDR3 extends over 15 amino acids. The J segment lost 3 bases and the V segment lost 6 bases, leaving 5 bases of the junction unmatched. In germline, CDR1 is SGHTA, CDR2 FQGNSA. Here the CDR3 DNA reads TGTGCCAGCAGTCCCGGGACAGGGGACAATCAGCCCCAGCATTTT. It translates to CASSPGTGDNQPQHF.

V and J are TRBV28 and TRBJ1-4; a possible D gene is TRBD1 (5 bases). The germline V gene encodes CDR1 MDHEN and CDR2 SYDVKM. V was clipped by 6 bases and J by 0 bases, with 14 bases between them. The CDR3 covers 16 residues. The CDR3 here is CASSMNIGATNEKLFF. The CDR3, as DNA: TGTGCCAGCAGCATGAATATAGGGGCAACTAATGAAAAACTGTTTTTT.

This chain's CDR3 is CASMIGVMNTEAFF. In DNA, the CDR3 is TGTGCCAGCATGATCGGGGTCATGAACACTGAAGCTTTCTTT. The chain carries TRBV6-6 and TRBJ1-1; D call uncertain. The CDR3 spans 14 residues. Trimming cost V 7 bases and J 0 bases, with 12 bases left between them. Per germline, CDR1 MNHNY and CDR2 SVGAGI (reference sequence).

This sequence joins TRBV28 and TRBJ1-5; D remains unclear. V gave up 7 bases and J gave up 3 bases, with 7 bases separating them. This CDR3 has 12 residues. Germline V gene data show CDR1 as MDHEN and CDR2 as SYDVKM. CDR3 sequence (DNA): TGTGCCAGCACTCCTAACAATCAGCCCCAGCATTTT. Translation gives CASTPNNQPQHF.

This rearrangement joins TRBV6-5 to TRBJ2-1; 8 bases line up with TRBD1. Trimming cost V 0 bases and J 5 bases; bases outside gene matches: 6. Germline-derived CDR1 and CDR2 are MNHEY and SVGAGI. CDR3 length: 16 residues. The CDR3 DNA is TGTGCCAGCAGTTACTCCCCAGGGGGCCGCCACAATGAGCAGTTCTTC. Translated, it gives CASSYSPGGRHNEQFF.

The chain has TRBV7-2 and TRBJ1-2; D is unresolved. The V and J ends lost 1 base and 5 bases respectively, with 17 bases between them. The CDR3 runs 16 residues. Per the germline V gene, CDR1 is SGHTA and CDR2 is FQGNSA. CDR3 sequence reads: CASSLGLVTLDYGYTF. The DNA of the CDR3 is TGTGCCAGCAGCTTAGGATTAGTGACACTCGATTATGGCTACACCTTC.

The chain uses TRBV19 and TRBJ2-1; TRBD1 matches 7 bases. The J segment lost 4 bases and the V segment lost 8 bases, leaving 5 bases of the junction unmatched. Germline V gene data show CDR1 as LNHDA and CDR2 as SQIVND (reference sequence). The CDR3 loop spans 13 amino acids. CDR3 region: CASCDRAYNEQFF. The CDR3 DNA sequence: TGTGCCAGTTGCGACAGGGCTTACAATGAGCAGTTCTTC.

The chain joins TRBV4-1 to TRBJ1-6, with TRBD1 matching over 7 bases. Per the germline V gene, CDR1 is MGHRA and CDR2 is YSYEKL. CDR3 size: 16 residues. V was pared by 8 bases and J by 6 bases, with 13 bases of the junction left unmatched. The CDR3 is CASCRLEGTANSPLHF. The CDR3 nucleotides read TGCGCCAGCTGCCGCCTCGAAGGGACAGCTAATTCACCCCTCCACTTT.

In its sample, this clone was seen once. The V gene is TRBV3-1 (or the pseudogene TRBV3-2), the J gene TRBJ1-5; 10 bases line up with TRBD1. The CDR3 has 15 amino acids. The junction had 5 bases not matched to a gene; V was cut back by 4 bases and J by 5 bases. CDR1 is LGHDT, CDR2 YNNKEL, per germline (reference sequence). Written as DNA, the CDR3 is TGTGCCAGCAGCCGAGGGACAGGGGATCATCAGCCCCAGCATTTT. Translation: CASSRGTGDHQPQHF.

The gene calls are TRBV15 and TRBJ1-1; possibly TRBD1 for D (6 bases). Trimming pared 2 bases from V and 5 bases from J, leaving 15 bases between. Germline CDR1 LNHNV, CDR2 YYDKDF (reference sequence). CDR3 length: 15 residues. The CDR3 here is CATSRREGGRTEAFF. CDR3 DNA: TGTGCCACCAGCAGAAGGGAGGGGGGGCGAACTGAAGCTTTCTTT. Variable domain in full (rest from reference TRBV15 and TRBJ1-1): DAMVIQNPRYQVTQFGKPVTLSCSQTLNHNVMYWYQQKSSQAPKLLFHYYDKDFNNEADTPDNFQSRRPNTSFCFLDIRSPGLGDTAMYLCATSRREGGRTEAFFGQGTRLTVV.

CDR3 sequence reads: CASSLGGEGYQPQHF. The CDR3 DNA follows: TGTGCCAGCAGCCTGGGGGGAGAGGGATATCAGCCCCAGCATTTT. This chain joins TRBV3-1 (or the pseudogene TRBV3-2) and TRBJ1-5; D may be TRBD1 (5 bases). Germline-derived CDR1 and CDR2 are LGHDT and YNNKEL (reference sequence). The CDR3 length is 15 residues. Trimming stripped 4 bases from V and 5 bases from J, with 15 bases between.

The chain's CDR3 is CASNDAGVEQYF. The DNA for the CDR3 is TGTGCCAGCAACGATGCGGGGGTCGAGCAGTACTTC. The rearrangement uses TRBV2 and TRBJ2-7; 7 bases match TRBD2. The CDR3 is made up of 12 amino acids. The V and J ends lost 7 bases and 6 bases, in that order; junction bases with no gene match: 6. CDR1 and CDR2 (germline): SNHLY, FYNNEI.

The chain has TRBV7-3 and TRBJ2-1; the match to TRBD1 covers 7 bases. Per the germline V gene, CDR1 is SGHTA and CDR2 is FQGTGA. The J segment lost 7 bases and the V segment lost 2 bases, leaving 2 bases of the junction unmatched. The CDR3 length is 13 residues. The CDR3 loop reads CASSLDRENEQFF. The CDR3 DNA reads TGTGCCAGCAGCTTAGACAGGGAAAATGAGCAGTTCTTC. The entire variable domain, with the rest obtained from reference TRBV7-3 and TRBJ2-1, is as follows: GAGVSQTPSNKVTEKGKYVELRCDPISGHTALYWYRQSLGQGPEFLIYFQGTGAADDSGLPNDRFFAVRPEGSVSTLKIQRTERGDSAVYLCASSLDRENEQFFGPGTRLTVL.

This chain uses TRBV28 with TRBJ1-5; TRBD1 agrees at 7 bases. This CDR3 contains 15 residues. Per germline, CDR1 MDHEN and CDR2 SYDVKM. With 4 bases clipped from V and 9 bases from J, the junction kept 12 bases outside the gene matches. The CDR3 DNA reads as TGTGCCAGCAGTTCGTCGGTAGGGGGCGGGCGGCCCCAGCATTTT. Encoded protein: CASSSSVGGGRPQHF.

For this clone: The same CDR3 can be traced to other DNA sequences in this sample. The chain combines TRBV27 with TRBJ1-1; 7 positions agree with TRBD1. The V segment lost 2 bases and the J segment 4 bases; nucleotides outside the gene matches: 1. Germline CDR1 MNHEY, CDR2 SMNVEV (reference sequence). This CDR3 comprises 13 residues. In DNA form, the CDR3 reads TGTGCCAGCAGTTTAAACAGGGGCACTGAAGCTTTCTTT. It yields the protein CASSLNRGTEAFF.

The rearrangement joins TRBV6-1 to TRBJ1-1, with D possibly matching TRBD1 (5 bases). This CDR3 has 14 amino acids. Germline V gene sequence: CDR1 MNHNS, CDR2 SASEGT. Between the trimmed V and J ends, which lost 3 bases and 5 bases, there was a span of 13 bases. CDR3 amino acids: CASSEAAGLTEAFF. DNA of the CDR3: TGTGCCAGCAGTGAGGCGGCAGGGTTGACTGAAGCTTTCTTT.

This chain joins TRBV18 and TRBJ1-6; D unclear. V dropped 6 bases and J dropped 0 bases, with 15 bases sitting between them. Germline V CDR1 and CDR2: KGHSH, LQKENI. CDR3 length equals 17 residues. The CDR3 here is CASSQTAGSSYNSPLHF. The CDR3 coding sequence is TGTGCCAGCTCCCAAACAGCCGGCAGCTCCTATAATTCACCCCTCCACTTT.

This clone has just a few counts. This chain uses TRBV6-5 with TRBJ2-1; TRBD2 aligns across 9 bases. The ends lost 8 bases at V and 10 bases at J; junction bases unmatched: 6. CDR1 and CDR2 (germline): MNHEY, SVGAGI. The CDR3 covers 12 residues. The CDR3 sequence: CASVGLAREQFF. CDR3 bases: TGTGCCAGCGTGGGACTAGCCCGCGAGCAGTTCTTC.

The chain links TRBV19 to TRBJ2-7, with 7 bases that match TRBD2. The CDR3 loop spans 16 amino acids. Germline CDR1 LNHDA, CDR2 SQIVND (reference sequence). V lost 2 bases to trimming and J lost 2 bases; unmatched junction nucleotides: 9. DNA for the CDR3: TGTGCCAGTAGTATAAACCCTAGCGGTGAAGCCTACGAGCAGTACTTC. Protein: CASSINPSGEAYEQYF.